This T cell receptor beta chain stems from a study of blood T cell repertoires in COVID-19. Study in general: Spain, Italy and the United States supplied samples that represented acute and convalescent COVID-19. In each case, the material was cDNA or gDNA derived from T cells, B-cell-depleted T cells, or PBMCs.

Germline V gene lookup returns CDR1 KGHSH and CDR2 LQKENI. Deletions cut 4 bases from V and 6 bases from J, with 13 bases between. The CDR3 runs to 13 residues. Per the study methods: Amplifying reference gene primers gave estimates of nucleated cell counts. Data came from immunoSEQ multiplex PCR; TCRdb stores just in-frame clones and leaves some out. V, J and clone size are taken as reported in that table, and D and trimming were inferred from the DNA itself. The top ten clones hold about 9.9% of a sample with under 150,000 clones, around four fifths of them seen once. V is TRBV18 and J is TRBJ2-7, with D tentatively TRBD1 (5 bases). This receptor was obtained from a middle-aged man with active or convalescent COVID-19. Material: peripheral blood. CDR3 nucleotide sequence: TGTGCCAGCTCACTCCGGACAAAAGGCGAGCAGTACTTC. Protein sequence: CASSLRTKGEQYF. The whole variable domain, remainder taken from reference TRBV18 and TRBJ2-7, is NAGVMQNPRHLVRRRGQEARLRCSPMKGHSHVYWYRQLPEEGLKFMVYLQKENIIDESGMPKERFSAEFPKEGPSILRIQQVVRGDSAAYFCASSLRTKGEQYFGPGTRLTVT.